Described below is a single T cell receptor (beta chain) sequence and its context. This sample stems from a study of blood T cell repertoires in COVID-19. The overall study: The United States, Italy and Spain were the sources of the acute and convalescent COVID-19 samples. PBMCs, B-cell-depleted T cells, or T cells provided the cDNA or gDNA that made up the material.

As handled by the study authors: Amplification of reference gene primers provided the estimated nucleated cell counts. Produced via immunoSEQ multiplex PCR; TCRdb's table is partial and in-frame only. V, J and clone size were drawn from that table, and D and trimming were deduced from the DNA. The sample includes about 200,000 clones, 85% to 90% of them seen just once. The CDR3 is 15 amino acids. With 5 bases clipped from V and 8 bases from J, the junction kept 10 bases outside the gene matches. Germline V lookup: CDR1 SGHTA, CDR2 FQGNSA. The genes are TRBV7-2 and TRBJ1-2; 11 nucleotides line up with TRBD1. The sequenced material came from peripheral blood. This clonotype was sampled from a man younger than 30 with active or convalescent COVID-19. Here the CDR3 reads CASSVPGQGVYGYTF. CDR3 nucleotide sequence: TGTGCCAGCAGCGTGCCGGGACAGGGGGTTTACGGCTACACCTTC.